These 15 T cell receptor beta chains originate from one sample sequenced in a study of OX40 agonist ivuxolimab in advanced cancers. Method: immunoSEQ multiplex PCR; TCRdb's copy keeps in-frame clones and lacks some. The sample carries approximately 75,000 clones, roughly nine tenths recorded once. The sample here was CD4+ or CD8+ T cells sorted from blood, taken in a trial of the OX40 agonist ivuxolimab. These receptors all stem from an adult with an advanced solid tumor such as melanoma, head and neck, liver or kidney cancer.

This CDR3 is CASSQMDVSNIQYF. The CDR3 DNA reads as TGTGCCAGTAGCCAAATGGACGTTTCCAACATTCAGTACTTC. The rearrangement links TRBV19 to TRBJ2-4; D not certain. Germline lookup yields CDR1 LNHDA and CDR2 SQIVND (reference sequence). V shed 6 bases and J shed 7 bases, with 16 bases lying between them. The CDR3 extends over 14 amino acids.

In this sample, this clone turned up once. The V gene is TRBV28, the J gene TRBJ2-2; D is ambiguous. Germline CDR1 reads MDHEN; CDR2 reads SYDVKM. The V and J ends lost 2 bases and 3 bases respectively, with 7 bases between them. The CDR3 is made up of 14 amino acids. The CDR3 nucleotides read TGTGCCAGCAGTTTACCGGAAGACACCGGGGAGCTGTTTTTT. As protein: CASSLPEDTGELFF.

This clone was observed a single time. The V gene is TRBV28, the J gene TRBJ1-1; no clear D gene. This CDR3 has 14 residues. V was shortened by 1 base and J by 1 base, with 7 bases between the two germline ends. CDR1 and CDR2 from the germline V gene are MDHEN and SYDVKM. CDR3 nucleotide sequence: TGTGCCAGCAGTTTATCCGACACGAACACTGAAGCTTTCTTT. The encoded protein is CASSLSDTNTEAFF.

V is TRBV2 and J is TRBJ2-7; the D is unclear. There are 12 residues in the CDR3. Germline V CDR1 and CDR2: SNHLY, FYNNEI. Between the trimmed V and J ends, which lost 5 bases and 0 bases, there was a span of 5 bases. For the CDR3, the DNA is TGTGCCAGCAGTACAGACTCCTACGAGCAGTACTTC. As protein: CASSTDSYEQYF.

CDR3 in DNA: TGTGCCAGCAGCTTACATCATCAGGGGATGAACACTGAAGCTTTCTTT. Its translation: CASSLHHQGMNTEAFF. The genes are TRBV7-3 and TRBJ1-1; a possible D gene is TRBD1 (6 bases). The CDR3 sequence is 16 residues long. V was clipped by 2 bases and J by 0 bases, with 13 bases between them. Germline lookup yields CDR1 SGHTA and CDR2 FQGTGA.

The CDR3 sequence: CASSFGGPVQDTQYF. DNA of the CDR3: TGTGCCAGCAGTTTCGGGGGGCCAGTACAAGATACGCAGTATTTT. The V call is TRBV27, the J call TRBJ2-3, with TRBD2 as a possible D gene (7 bases). V lost 3 bases to trimming and J lost 5 bases, with 15 bases between them. The CDR3 is made up of 15 amino acids. CDR1 is MNHEY, CDR2 SMNVEV, per germline (reference sequence).

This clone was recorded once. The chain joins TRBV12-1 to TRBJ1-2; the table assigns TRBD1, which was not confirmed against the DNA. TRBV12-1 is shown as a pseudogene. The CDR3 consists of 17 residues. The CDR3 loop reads CASSLGQGGVYDYGYTF. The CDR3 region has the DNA TGTGCCAGCAGCTTGGGACAGGGCGGAGTATATGACTATGGCTACACCTTC.

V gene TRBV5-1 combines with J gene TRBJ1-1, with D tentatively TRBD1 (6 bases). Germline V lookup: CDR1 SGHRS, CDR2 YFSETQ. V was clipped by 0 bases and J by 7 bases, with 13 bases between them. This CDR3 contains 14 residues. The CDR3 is CASSLERGAGEAFF. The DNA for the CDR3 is TGCGCCAGCAGCTTGGAGAGGGGGGCGGGTGAAGCTTTCTTT.

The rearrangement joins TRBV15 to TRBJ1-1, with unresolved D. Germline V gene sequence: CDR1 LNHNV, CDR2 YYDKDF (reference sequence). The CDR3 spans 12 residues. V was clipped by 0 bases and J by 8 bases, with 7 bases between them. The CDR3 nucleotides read TGTGCCACCAGCAGAGAATTTTTAGAAGCTTTCTTT. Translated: CATSREFLEAFF.

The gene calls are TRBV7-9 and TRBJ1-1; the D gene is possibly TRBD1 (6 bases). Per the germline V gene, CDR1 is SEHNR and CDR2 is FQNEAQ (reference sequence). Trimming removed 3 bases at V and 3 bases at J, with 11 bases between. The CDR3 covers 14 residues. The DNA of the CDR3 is TGTGCCAGCAGCTTGTGGGACACGGACACTGAAGCTTTCTTT. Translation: CASSLWDTDTEAFF.

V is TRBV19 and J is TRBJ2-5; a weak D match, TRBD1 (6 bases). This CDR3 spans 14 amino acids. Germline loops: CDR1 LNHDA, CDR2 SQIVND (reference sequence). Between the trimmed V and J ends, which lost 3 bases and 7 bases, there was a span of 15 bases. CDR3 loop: CASSISGTLVTQYF. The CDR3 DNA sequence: TGTGCCAGTAGTATTTCCGGGACATTGGTGACCCAGTACTTC.

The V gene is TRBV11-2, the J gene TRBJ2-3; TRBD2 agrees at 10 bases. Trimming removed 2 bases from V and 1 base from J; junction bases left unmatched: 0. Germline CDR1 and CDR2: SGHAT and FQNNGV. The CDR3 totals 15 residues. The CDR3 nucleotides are TGTGCCAGCAGCTTAACTAGCGGGGGCACAGATACGCAGTATTTT. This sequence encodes CASSLTSGGTDTQYF.

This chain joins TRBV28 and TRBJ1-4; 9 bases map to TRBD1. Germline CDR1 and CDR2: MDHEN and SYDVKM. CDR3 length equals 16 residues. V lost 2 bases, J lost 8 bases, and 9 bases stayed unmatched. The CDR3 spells CASSLMVAGQGEKLFF. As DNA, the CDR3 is TGTGCCAGCAGTTTAATGGTTGCGGGACAGGGAGAAAAACTGTTTTTT.

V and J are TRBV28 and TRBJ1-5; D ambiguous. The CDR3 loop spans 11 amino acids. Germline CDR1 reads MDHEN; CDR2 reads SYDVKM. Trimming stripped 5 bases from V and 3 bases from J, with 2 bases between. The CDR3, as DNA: TGTGCCAGCAGTATCAATCAGCCCCAGCATTTT. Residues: CASSINQPQHF.

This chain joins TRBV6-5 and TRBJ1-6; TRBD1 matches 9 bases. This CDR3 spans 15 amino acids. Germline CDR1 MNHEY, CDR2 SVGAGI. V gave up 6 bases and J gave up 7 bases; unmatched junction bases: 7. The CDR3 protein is CASSPGTGLNSPLHF. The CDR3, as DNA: TGTGCCAGCAGCCCCGGGACAGGGCTAAATTCACCCCTCCACTTT.